This TCR beta chain came from a study of blood T cell repertoires in COVID-19. The wider study: The samples span acute and convalescent COVID-19 from the United States, Italy and Spain. The cDNA or gDNA used as material had been derived from T cells, B-cell-depleted T cells, or PBMCs.

Categorization into cohorts depended on clinical history that participants reported. Original processing notes: Amplification of reference gene primers was used by the study to estimate nucleated cell counts. Sequencing used immunoSEQ multiplex PCR; TCRdb keeps in-frame clones, though not all of them. V, J and clone size are those of that table, while D and trimming were read from the DNA. Among roughly 69,000 clones listed, approximately 80% were seen once. This CDR3 spans 20 amino acids. V was clipped by 3 bases and J by 4 bases; unmatched bases: 16. The germline V gene encodes CDR1 SGDLS and CDR2 YYNGEE. A few counts support this clone.

Sequenced sample: PBMCs or T cells enriched from blood (not recorded which). J is TRBJ1-4 and V is TRBV9; 12 bases map to TRBD1. The TCR comes from a middle-aged woman with acute COVID-19. The CDR3 DNA is TGTGCCAGCAGCGCGAGGAGTTGGGGACAGGGGGCACAGGGTAATGAAAAACTGTTTTTT. Translating gives CASSARSWGQGAQGNEKLFF.